This T cell receptor beta chain was profiled in a study of cytomegalovirus exposure and HLA in healthy donors. In germline, CDR1 is SGHRS, CDR2 YFSETQ. V was clipped by 3 bases and J by 4 bases; unmatched bases: 11. The CDR3 is 17 residues long. PCR primers comprised 60 Vbeta and 13 Jbeta primers. TCRdb's table, derived via immunoSEQ multiplex PCR, lists solely in-frame clones and lacks some. Here the sample spans tens of thousands of clones, around 10% being singletons. The rearrangement joins TRBV5-1 to TRBJ2-1; 9 bases line up with TRBD1. Sequenced material: PBMCs. This TCR was recovered from a man aged 60 to 75 in good health and CMV-seropositive. For the CDR3, the DNA is TGCGCCAGCAGCTACAGTGAACAGGGGGCTGGATACAATGAGCAGTTCTTC. Translation gives CASSYSEQGAGYNEQFF.